The 25 T cell receptor beta chains presented below share a single source sample, sequenced in a study of blood T cell repertoires in COVID-19. Some clones are missing from TCRdb's copy, which holds only in-frame ones; the method was immunoSEQ multiplex PCR. The sample holds around 180,000 clones, about 91% seen once. The sequenced material came from peripheral blood. These receptors were collected from a young woman with acute or convalescent COVID-19.

Turning to this clone: Within the sample, other DNA sequences also encode this same CDR3. Here the CDR3 reads CSAERNEQYF. The DNA of the CDR3 is TGCAGTGCGGAGCGAAACGAGCAGTACTTC. V and J are TRBV20-1 and TRBJ2-7; D is ambiguous. The CDR3 has 10 residues. In germline, CDR1 is DFQATT, CDR2 SNEGSKA (reference sequence). With 6 bases removed from V and 5 bases from J, the gap between germline ends came to 8 bases.

The CDR3 coding sequence is TGTGCCAGCAGTATAGAGTCCGCGCAGTTCTTC. Residues: CASSIESAQFF. The chain uses TRBV6-5 and TRBJ2-1; D unresolved. Germline CDR1 and CDR2: MNHEY and SVGAGI. The CDR3 consists of 11 residues. V was trimmed by 5 bases and J by 12 bases, leaving 11 bases between them.

On this clone: This CDR3 is missing its conserved last phenylalanine or tryptophan, likely due to a read error. The DNA is left out, because the CDR3 cannot be placed on it with certainty; the CDR3 is given as TCRdb lists it. This sequence joins TRBV21-1 and TRBJ2-3; the table calls TRBD2, which could not be checked here. TRBV21-1 is annotated as a pseudogene. The CDR3 contains 14 residues when both ends are counted. CDR3: CASSKVSPSGRAPD.

This chain joins TRBV5-4 and TRBJ2-7; a weak D match, TRBD2 (6 bases). The CDR3 consists of 14 residues. Trimming left V 1 base short and J 5 bases short, with 13 bases between. The V gene's germline CDR1 is SGHNT and CDR2 YYREEE (reference sequence). The CDR3 nucleotides are TGTGCCAGCAGCTTGCCTAACGGGAGCAACGAGCAGTACTTC. It codes for CASSLPNGSNEQYF.

This clone has just a few counts. The rearrangement joins TRBV3-1 (or the pseudogene TRBV3-2) to TRBJ1-2; 8 positions match TRBD1. J gave up 5 bases and V 1 base, and 6 bases lay outside the gene matches. Germline CDR1 and CDR2: LGHDT and YNNKEL (reference sequence). This CDR3 has 15 amino acids. The CDR3 here is CASSQVGTGAYGYTF. Here the CDR3 DNA reads TGTGCCAGCAGCCAAGTTGGGACAGGAGCGTATGGCTACACCTTC.

The chain recombines TRBV5-1 with TRBJ2-2; D is uncertain. The CDR3 has 14 residues. V shed 1 base and J shed 4 bases, with 8 bases lying between them. CDR1 is SGHRS, CDR2 YFSETQ, per germline. The CDR3 DNA follows: TGCGCCAGCAGCTTGATCTACAGCACCGGGGAGCTGTTTTTT. This sequence encodes CASSLIYSTGELFF.

CDR3 nucleotide sequence: TGTGCCATCAGGGAGGACTCCAGCACAGATACGCAGTATTTT. Amino acids: CAIREDSSTDTQYF. The chain carries TRBV10-3 and TRBJ2-3, with D possibly matching TRBD2 (5 bases). The V gene lost 6 bases and the J gene lost 0 bases, with 10 bases spanning the gap. The germline V gene encodes CDR1 ENHRY and CDR2 SYGVKD. The CDR3 runs to 14 residues.

This chain uses TRBV28 with TRBJ2-1; D possibly corresponds to TRBD1 (6 bases). Trimming left V 8 bases short and J 0 bases short, with 14 bases between. The CDR3 loop spans 15 amino acids. Germline CDR1 reads MDHEN; CDR2 reads SYDVKM. Here the CDR3 DNA reads TGTGCCAGCCGAGAGGGGGACCGCTCCTACAATGAGCAGTTCTTC. Its translation is CASREGDRSYNEQFF.

The rearrangement joins TRBV15 to TRBJ1-1, with D unresolved. Germline values: CDR1 LNHNV, CDR2 YYDKDF (reference sequence). V was pared by 3 bases and J by 0 bases, with 8 bases between. The CDR3 runs 14 residues. DNA of the CDR3: TGTGCCACCAGCAGCTCCCCGGTGAACACTGAAGCTTTCTTT. Its protein product is CATSSSPVNTEAFF.

This clone was observed a single time. The chain couples TRBV2 to TRBJ1-2, with 10 bases lining up with TRBD1. Germline V gene sequence: CDR1 SNHLY, CDR2 FYNNEI. CDR3 length: 15 amino acids. The trim removed 3 bases at V and 4 bases at J, leaving 5 bases unmatched. As DNA, the CDR3 is TGTGCCAGCAGTGATCCCCGGGACAGGGGCTATGGCTACACCTTC. It yields the protein CASSDPRDRGYGYTF.

The rearrangement joins TRBV30 to TRBJ2-7, with D maybe TRBD1 (5 bases). The germline gives CDR1 GTSNPN, CDR2 SVGIG (reference sequence). This CDR3 has 14 residues. V was shortened by 0 bases and J by 2 bases, with 11 bases between the two germline ends. The chain's CDR3 is CAWSVIQGAYEQYF. CDR3 DNA: TGTGCCTGGAGTGTAATCCAAGGGGCCTACGAGCAGTACTTC.

This clone was observed a few times. The V and J genes are TRBV19 and TRBJ2-1, with a tentative D call TRBD2 (6 bases). The V end lost 6 bases, the J end lost 7 bases, and 13 bases lay between the germline ends. CDR1 is LNHDA and CDR2 is SQIVND in the germline V gene (reference sequence). The CDR3 is 13 residues long. The DNA of the CDR3 is TGTGCCAGTAGCCGGGACTTTAGGAATGAGCAGTTCTTC. Protein: CASSRDFRNEQFF. Full variable domain (remainder filled in from reference TRBV19 and TRBJ2-1): DGGITQSPKYLFRKEGQNVTLSCEQNLNHDAMYWYRQDPGQGLRLIYYSQIVNDFQKGDIAEGYSVSREKKESFPLTVTSAQKNPTAFYLCASSRDFRNEQFFGPGTRLTVL.

The chain is built from TRBV7-8 and TRBJ2-3; TRBD2 might be the D (5 bases). The CDR3 covers 16 residues. CDR1 is SGHVS and CDR2 is FQNEAQ in the germline V gene. V gave up 4 bases and J gave up 5 bases, with 19 bases separating them. As DNA, the CDR3 is TGTGCCAGCAGCTGGGTCTCGGGGAGTTCGAGAGATACGCAGTATTTT. It encodes CASSWVSGSSRDTQYF.

This clone was counted a single time. This chain connects TRBV28 to TRBJ1-5, with D perhaps matching TRBD1 (5 bases). Germline CDR1 is MDHEN and CDR2 is SYDVKM. The CDR3 runs to 15 residues. V shed 4 bases and J shed 3 bases, with 13 bases lying between them. CDR3 loop: CASSSLGGDNQPQHF. CDR3 nucleotide sequence: TGTGCCAGCAGTTCCCTCGGAGGGGACAATCAGCCCCAGCATTTT. The whole variable domain, filled in from reference TRBV28 and TRBJ1-5, reads DVKVTQSSRYLVKRTGEKVFLECVQDMDHENMFWYRQDPGLGLRLIYFSYDVKMKEKGDIPEGYSVSREKKERFSLILESASTNQTSMYLCASSSLGGDNQPQHFGDGTRLSIL.

The V and J genes are TRBV10-3 and TRBJ2-1; tentatively, D is TRBD1 (5 bases). Germline V gene lookup returns CDR1 ENHRY and CDR2 SYGVKD. Trimming took 10 bases from V and 8 from J, leaving 12 bases between them. This CDR3 contains 11 residues. CDR3 protein: CATTGTHEQFF. The CDR3, as DNA: TGTGCCACCACAGGAACCCATGAGCAGTTCTTC.

The genes are TRBV30 and TRBJ2-1; 8 nucleotides agree with TRBD2. The CDR3 consists of 15 residues. Per germline, CDR1 GTSNPN and CDR2 SVGIG (reference sequence). The trim removed 2 bases at V and 9 bases at J, leaving 12 bases unmatched. The CDR3 DNA reads TGTGCCTGGAGTCCCCACCTCGGGAGGGCAGGTGAGCAGTTCTTC. It encodes CAWSPHLGRAGEQFF.

V is TRBV2 and J is TRBJ1-2; D gene uncertain. The CDR3 extends over 11 amino acids. Germline CDR1 SNHLY, CDR2 FYNNEI. V was cut by 4 bases and J by 3 bases, with 3 bases left in between. The CDR3 is CASSVDYGYTF. The CDR3 DNA follows: TGTGCCAGCAGTGTAGACTATGGCTACACCTTC.

The rearrangement links TRBV20-1 to TRBJ2-3, with 10 positions matching TRBD2. J lost 7 bases, V lost 3 bases, and 13 bases had no gene match. Per germline, CDR1 DFQATT and CDR2 SNEGSKA (reference sequence). This CDR3 is 16 amino acids long. The CDR3 region has the DNA TGCAGTGCTAGTACAGCGGGAGGGCCTCCTCCCTATACGCAGTATTTT. This sequence encodes CSASTAGGPPPYTQYF.

In the case of this clone: This sample includes further DNA sequences coding for the same CDR3. The V gene is TRBV28, the J gene TRBJ1-5, with D possibly being TRBD1 (6 bases). The CDR3 is 12 amino acids. CDR1 and CDR2 (germline): MDHEN, SYDVKM. The ends were cut back, 7 bases at V and 5 bases at J, with 9 bases in the middle. As DNA, the CDR3 is TGTGCCAGCAAAGGGGGGGATCAGCCCCAGCATTTT. Encoded protein: CASKGGDQPQHF.

This chain links TRBV15 with TRBJ2-4; 11 bases line up with TRBD2. This CDR3 spans 16 amino acids. J gave up 6 bases and V 0 bases, and 4 bases lay outside the gene matches. From germline, CDR1 is LNHNV and CDR2 YYDKDF (reference sequence). CDR3 loop: CATSRDLGTSGNIQYF. The CDR3 nucleotides read TGTGCCACCAGCAGAGATCTTGGGACTAGCGGAAACATTCAGTACTTC. Complete variable domain (other parts from reference TRBV15 and TRBJ2-4): DAMVIQNPRYQVTQFGKPVTLSCSQTLNHNVMYWYQQKSSQAPKLLFHYYDKDFNNEADTPDNFQSRRPNTSFCFLDIRSPGLGDTAMYLCATSRDLGTSGNIQYFGAGTRLSVL.

This rearrangement joins TRBV20-1 to TRBJ2-3; D may be TRBD1 (5 bases). Germline CDR1 DFQATT, CDR2 SNEGSKA (reference sequence). The CDR3 loop spans 14 amino acids. Deletions cut 3 bases from V and 3 bases from J, with 13 bases between. The CDR3, as DNA: TGCAGTGCTAGTTCATCTGGGGCGACAGATACGCAGTATTTT. Protein sequence: CSASSSGATDTQYF.

The rearrangement uses TRBV6-5 and TRBJ1-1, with D possibly matching TRBD1 (5 bases). The CDR3 contains 14 residues. V was trimmed by 7 bases and J by 4 bases, leaving 16 bases between them. The germline V gene encodes CDR1 MNHEY and CDR2 SVGAGI. CDR3 bases: TGTGCCAGCACCTCTAGGGGTCTAGGCACTGAAGCTTTCTTT. This encodes CASTSRGLGTEAFF.

This chain joins TRBV14 and TRBJ2-1; D ambiguous. The CDR3 runs 10 residues. Germline loops: CDR1 SGHDN, CDR2 FVKESK. V shed 4 bases and J shed 7 bases, with 2 bases lying between them. CDR3 DNA: TGTGCCAGCAGCCTAAATGAGCAGTTCTTC. This gives the protein CASSLNEQFF.

This chain joins TRBV4-2 and TRBJ2-4; a possible D gene is TRBD1 (5 bases). Germline assignment: CDR1 LGHNA and CDR2 YNFKEQ. There are 16 residues in the CDR3. V shed 0 bases and J shed 7 bases, with 16 bases lying between them. The CDR3 nucleotides are TGTGCCAGCAGCCAAGATTGGGGCCGCGGAAGGAACATTCAGTACTTC. It specifies CASSQDWGRGRNIQYF.

V is TRBV28 and J is TRBJ2-1, with 8 bases matching TRBD2. CDR3 length: 13 amino acids. Germline lookup yields CDR1 MDHEN and CDR2 SYDVKM. Losses at the gene ends were 10 bases for V and 2 bases for J; bases not matched to a gene: 4. The CDR3 loop is CATVAGTYNEQFF. Written as DNA, the CDR3 is TGTGCCACCGTAGCGGGAACCTACAATGAGCAGTTCTTC. The variable domain in full, with the rest retrieved from reference TRBV28 and TRBJ2-1, is DVKVTQSSRYLVKRTGEKVFLECVQDMDHENMFWYRQDPGLGLRLIYFSYDVKMKEKGDIPEGYSVSREKKERFSLILESASTNQTSMYLCATVAGTYNEQFFGPGTRLTVL.